The 4 T cell receptor beta chains below were found in one sample sequenced in a study of blood T cell repertoires in COVID-19. Only in-frame clones appear in the TCRdb table, and some are missing; sequencing was by immunoSEQ multiplex PCR. The sample has around 220,000 clones, 80% to 95% seen once. The sequencing input was PBMCs or T cells enriched from blood (not recorded which). Every receptor here comes from a woman in her late teens or twenties who had recovered from COVID-19.

This chain connects TRBV24-1 to TRBJ2-3; tentative D call: TRBD2 (6 bases). Germline values: CDR1 KGHDR, CDR2 SFDVKD. This CDR3 is 13 amino acids long. Trimming pared 9 bases from V and 6 bases from J, leaving 15 bases between. The CDR3 coding sequence is TGTGCCACCCGACCCCGTGGGGGGGATACGCAGTATTTT. The encoded protein is CATRPRGGDTQYF.

CDR3 region: CASSRGTSPLPLHF. Here the CDR3 DNA reads TGTGCCAGCTCACGGGGGACATCCCCTCTCCCCCTCCACTTT. The chain has TRBV18 and TRBJ1-6, with D tentatively TRBD1 (6 bases). The V gene's germline CDR1 is KGHSH and CDR2 LQKENI. V was trimmed by 4 bases and J by 13 bases, leaving 17 bases between them. The CDR3 is made up of 14 amino acids.

The V and J genes are TRBV28 and TRBJ2-2; 9 bases map to TRBD2. The ends lost 5 bases at V and 5 bases at J; junction bases unmatched: 6. This CDR3 comprises 15 residues. Germline lookup yields CDR1 MDHEN and CDR2 SYDVKM. Here the CDR3 DNA reads TGTGCCAGCAGTGGCGGGAGGGGGCGGACCGGGGAGCTGTTTTTT. It codes for CASSGGRGRTGELFF.

The chain employs TRBV18 and TRBJ2-1; D ambiguous. V lost 3 bases, J lost 8 bases, and 8 bases lay in between. Germline values: CDR1 KGHSH, CDR2 LQKENI. This CDR3 comprises 12 residues. CDR3 sequence reads: CASSPKADEQFF. In nucleotides, the CDR3 is TGTGCCAGCTCACCTAAGGCGGATGAGCAGTTCTTC.